This is a list of T cell receptor beta chains from one sample in a study of blood T cells in healthy people across ages. TCRdb redid the calling of the 5' RACE reads with MiXCR, one entry per CDR3 protein. The data contain roughly 1,800,000 distinct CDR3 sequences, about 50% of them singletons. Source material: blood. These receptor sequences come from a woman aged 40-49 years in good health. Each CDR3 is given with its conserved first and last residue. A D gene is named only where the DNA matches it firmly. Clone size is given for some rows only: seen once, a few or many times, or a class if the clone is expanded.

j_gene	v_gene	abundance	d_gene	CDR3nt	CDR3aa
TRBJ2-3	TRBV4-3	few	TRBD2	TGCGCCAGCAGCCAAGGGACTAGCCGCGCAGATACGCAGTATTTT	CASSQGTSRADTQYF
TRBJ2-7	TRBV6-1	NA	NA	TGTGCCGCCGGGGCAACCTCCTACGAGCAGTACTTC	CAAGATSYEQYF
TRBJ2-5	TRBV15	NA	NA	TGTGCCACCAGCAGGACCATAGCCGGGGAGACCCAGTACTTC	CATSRTIAGETQYF
TRBJ2-5	TRBV5-1	NA	TRBD2	TGCGCCAGCAGCCCTAGCGGGGCGTACCAAGAGACCCAGTACTTC	CASSPSGAYQETQYF
TRBJ2-5	TRBV7-2	few	NA	TGTGCCAGCAGCTTAGACCCGCGGTCGACCCAGTACTTC	CASSLDPRSTQYF
TRBJ1-1	TRBV6-5	NA	NA	TGTGCCAGCAGTTACTCGGGACTTAGACGGACTGAAGCTTTCTTT	CASSYSGLRRTEAFF
TRBJ2-6	TRBV12-3/TRBV12-4	NA	TRBD2	TGTGCCAGCAGTCCTGGTGCGGGGGGAACCAACGTCCTGACTTTC	CASSPGAGGTNVLTF
TRBJ2-7	TRBV2	few	NA	TGTGCCAGCAGTCGAGATGGGACAACCTACGAGCAGTACTTC	CASSRDGTTYEQYF
TRBJ2-6	TRBV9	few	TRBD1	TGTGCCAGCAGCGTAGCTGGGACAGTGACAATCTCTGGGGCCAACGTCCTGACTTTC	CASSVAGTVTISGANVLTF
TRBJ1-5	TRBV15	NA	TRBD1	TGTGCCACCAGCAGAGTTGAACAGACAGGGCATCAGCCCCAGCATTTT	CATSRVEQTGHQPQHF
TRBJ2-5	TRBV9	NA	NA	TGTGCCAGCAGCCCAACACCTGGCCCGCAAGAGACCCAGTACTTC	CASSPTPGPQETQYF
TRBJ1-2	TRBV6-5	few	NA	TGTGCCAGCAGTTACGGCGCCCTCGACGGCTATGGCTACACCTTC	CASSYGALDGYGYTF
TRBJ2-5	TRBV27	many	NA	TGTGCCAGCAGTTTATGGCCGGTGAGGGGGGAGACCCAGTACTTC	CASSLWPVRGETQYF
TRBJ2-1	TRBV5-1	NA	TRBD1	TGCGCCAGCAGCTTGGAGGGACAGGGTTTCTACAATGAGCAGTTCTTC	CASSLEGQGFYNEQFF
TRBJ2-1	TRBV9	NA	NA	TGTGCCAGCAGCGTAGATGGTTTCGGCAATGAGCAGTTCTTC	CASSVDGFGNEQFF
TRBJ1-4	TRBV25-1	NA	NA	TGTGCCAGCAGTGAATATATTCCTGGGGGGCGCGATGAAAAACTGTTTTTT	CASSEYIPGGRDEKLFF
TRBJ1-6	TRBV20-1	NA	NA	TGCAGTGCTAGGGTGGACAGTTCCTATAATTCACCCCTCCACTTT	CSARVDSSYNSPLHF
TRBJ2-5	TRBV6-1	NA	TRBD1	TGTGCCAGCAGTCCTGGGACAGGGGGTAACCAAGAGACCCAGTACTTC	CASSPGTGGNQETQYF
TRBJ2-3	TRBV13	NA	TRBD2	TGTGCCAGCAGCTCCGGACTAGTCGACACAGATACGCAGTATTTT	CASSSGLVDTDTQYF
TRBJ2-4	TRBV4-1	few	NA	TGCGCCAGCAGCCAAGATGCGGCCGTGTACTTC	CASSQDAAVYF
TRBJ2-1	TRBV20-1	NA	NA	TGCAGTGCTAGGTCACTAGACTCCTACAATGAGCAGTTCTTC	CSARSLDSYNEQFF
TRBJ2-5	TRBV4-1	NA	NA	TGCGCCAGCAGCCAAGAAGGGGCCAAGAAGGAGACCCGGTACTTC	CASSQEGAKKETRYF
TRBJ2-5	TRBV13	NA	TRBD2	TGTGCCAGCAGCCCGACTAGCGGGGGGACCCAAGAGACCCAGTACTTC	CASSPTSGGTQETQYF
TRBJ1-1	TRBV20-1	NA	NA	TGCAGCTCCCGAGGACCGAAAAAAGGTGGAGCTTTCTTT	CSSRGPKKGGAFF
TRBJ1-5	TRBV28	NA	TRBD1	TGTGCCAGCAGCGTAGCGGGACAGGGAAATCAGCCCCAGCATTTT	CASSVAGQGNQPQHF
TRBJ2-3	TRBV29-1	NA	TRBD2	TGCAGCGTTAGGGGACTAGCGGGGATAACAGATACGCAGTATTTT	CSVRGLAGITDTQYF
TRBJ2-5	TRBV10-3	NA	NA	TGTGCCATCAGTGAGTCAGGCAGGGCAAAGACCCAGTACTTC	CAISESGRAKTQYF
TRBJ2-1	TRBV20-1	NA	NA	TGCAGTGCTCCGGGAGTTTCTCGGGGCCTCGAGGGGCAAATCGACTACAATGAGCAGTTCTTC	CSAPGVSRGLEGQIDYNEQFF
TRBJ1-2	TRBV18	NA	NA	TGTGCCAGCTCACCAGCTGGTTTCGGGTATGGCTACACCTTC	CASSPAGFGYGYTF
TRBJ2-1	TRBV10-2	NA	TRBD2	TGCGCCAGCAGTGAGCATGGCCTAGCGGGGGTCCTCTCCTACAATGAGCAGTTCTTC	CASSEHGLAGVLSYNEQFF
TRBJ1-1	TRBV7-2	NA	NA	TGTGCCAGCAGCTTAGTAACCACCAACACTGAAGCTTTCTTT	CASSLVTTNTEAFF
TRBJ2-1	TRBV7-6	few	NA	TGTGCCAGCAGCTCTCGCGCCGCAGGGGCGAGTGAGCAGTTCTTC	CASSSRAAGASEQFF
TRBJ2-6	TRBV3-1	NA	NA	TGTGCCAGCAGCCAACCTGAGGGAACAGCTGGGGCCAACGTCCTGACTTTC	CASSQPEGTAGANVLTF
TRBJ1-2	TRBV20-1	few	NA	TGCAGTGCTCGAGCTAACTATGGCTACACCTTC	CSARANYGYTF
TRBJ1-2	TRBV29-1	few	TRBD1	TGCAGCGTGGGACAGGGAAAGTCGGGCTATGGCTACACCTTC	CSVGQGKSGYGYTF
TRBJ2-5	TRBV28	NA	TRBD2	TGTGCCAGCAGCCCCACTAGCGGGGGACCTCTCCAAGAGACCCAGTACTTC	CASSPTSGGPLQETQYF
TRBJ2-5	TRBV10-3	NA	NA	TGTGCCACCAGTCGGTCGAGCCCAGCCCAAGAGACCCAGTACTTC	CATSRSSPAQETQYF